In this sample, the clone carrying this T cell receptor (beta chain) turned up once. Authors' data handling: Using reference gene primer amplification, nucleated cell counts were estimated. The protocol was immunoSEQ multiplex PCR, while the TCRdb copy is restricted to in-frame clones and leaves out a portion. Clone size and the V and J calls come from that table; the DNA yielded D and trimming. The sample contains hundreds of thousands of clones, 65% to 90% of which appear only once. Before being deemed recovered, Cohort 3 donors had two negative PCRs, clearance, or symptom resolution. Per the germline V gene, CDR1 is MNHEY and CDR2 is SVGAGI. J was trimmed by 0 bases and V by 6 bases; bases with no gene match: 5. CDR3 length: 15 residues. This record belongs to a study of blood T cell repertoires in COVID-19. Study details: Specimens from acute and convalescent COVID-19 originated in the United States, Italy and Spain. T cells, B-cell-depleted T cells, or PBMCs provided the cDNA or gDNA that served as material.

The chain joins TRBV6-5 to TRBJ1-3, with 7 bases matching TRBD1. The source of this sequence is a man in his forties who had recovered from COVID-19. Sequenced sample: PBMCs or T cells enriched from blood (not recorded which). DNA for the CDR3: TGTGCCAGCAGCAATAGACAGGGCTCTGGAAACACCATATATTTT. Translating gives CASSNRQGSGNTIYF.